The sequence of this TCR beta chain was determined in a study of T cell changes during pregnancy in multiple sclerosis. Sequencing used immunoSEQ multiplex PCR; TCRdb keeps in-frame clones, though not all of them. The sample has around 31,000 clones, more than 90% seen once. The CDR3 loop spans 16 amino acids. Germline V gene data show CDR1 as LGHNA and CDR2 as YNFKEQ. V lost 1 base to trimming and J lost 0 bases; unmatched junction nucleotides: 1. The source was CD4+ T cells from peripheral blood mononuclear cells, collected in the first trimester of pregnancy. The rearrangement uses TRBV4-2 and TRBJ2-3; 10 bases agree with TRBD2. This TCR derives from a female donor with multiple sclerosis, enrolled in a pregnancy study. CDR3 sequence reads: CASSQGAGGSTDTQYF. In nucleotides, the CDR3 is TGTGCCAGCAGCCAAGGAGCGGGGGGGAGCACAGATACGCAGTATTTT.